A single sample is the source of the 20 T cell receptor beta chains below, sequenced in a study of T cell changes during pregnancy in multiple sclerosis. Clones were read by immunoSEQ multiplex PCR, and TCRdb kept only the in-frame ones, dropping some. The sample includes 90,000 to 100,000 clones, roughly 93% of them seen just once. Sequencing used peripheral blood, obtained in the third trimester of pregnancy. The receptors shown here come from a female donor with multiple sclerosis, enrolled in a pregnancy study.

The chain links TRBV9 to TRBJ2-2; the D gene is possibly TRBD1 (6 bases). Trimming took off 3 bases at V and 6 bases at J, with 12 bases between the two ends. The germline V gene encodes CDR1 SGDLS and CDR2 YYNGEE. The CDR3 totals 14 residues. CDR3 protein: CASSGYRDPGELFF. The CDR3 bases are TGTGCCAGCAGCGGATACAGGGATCCCGGGGAGCTGTTTTTT.

The chain uses TRBV28 and TRBJ1-5; a weak D match, TRBD1 (6 bases). Trimming removed 4 bases at V and 1 base at J, with 8 bases between. The CDR3 spans 14 residues. Germline CDR1 and CDR2: MDHEN and SYDVKM. The CDR3 DNA sequence: TGTGCCAGCAGTTCAGGGGACAGCAATCAGCCCCAGCATTTT. This codes for CASSSGDSNQPQHF.

The chain links TRBV29-1 to TRBJ2-5, with a tentative D call TRBD1 (6 bases). CDR1 and CDR2 (germline): SQVTM, ANQGSEA. The length of the CDR3 is 15 residues. Trimming removed 6 bases at V and 8 bases at J, with 25 bases between. This CDR3 is CSVTKTGDPGLTQYF. In nucleotides, the CDR3 is TGCAGCGTGACCAAGACAGGAGACCCGGGTTTAACCCAGTACTTC. Variable domain in full (rest from reference TRBV29-1 and TRBJ2-5): SAVISQKPSRDICQRGTSLTIQCQVDSQVTMMFWYRQQPGQSLTLIATANQGSEATYESGFVIDKFPISRPNLTFSTLTVSNMSPEDSSIYLCSVTKTGDPGLTQYFGPGTRLLVL.

The rearrangement uses TRBV10-3 and TRBJ2-7, with 9 bases lining up with TRBD2. The germline CDR1 and CDR2 sequences are ENHRY and SYGVKD. The CDR3 contains 15 residues. Unmatched junction bases numbered 5, after V lost 3 bases and J lost 2 bases. CDR3 coding DNA: TGTGCCATCAGTGACCGGCTAGCGGGACCCTACGAGCAGTACTTC. It specifies CAISDRLAGPYEQYF.

The chain employs TRBV6-1 and TRBJ2-7, with a possible D match to TRBD1 (6 bases). Trimming took 6 bases from V and 1 from J, leaving 10 bases between them. The CDR3 runs 13 residues. Germline-derived CDR1 and CDR2 are MNHNS and SASEGT. CDR3 nucleotide sequence: TGTGCCAGCAGCAACAGGGCGTCCTACGAGCAGTACTTC. The encoded protein is CASSNRASYEQYF.

V gene TRBV5-6 combines with J gene TRBJ2-3; tentative D call: TRBD2 (5 bases). With 4 bases removed from V and 0 bases from J, the gap between germline ends came to 18 bases. Germline CDR1 reads SGHDT; CDR2 reads YYEEEE. This CDR3 has 17 amino acids. CDR3 nucleotides: TGTGCCAGCAGCCCTGAGAGGTTAGCGATTAGCACAGATACGCAGTATTTT. It yields the protein CASSPERLAISTDTQYF.

The J gene is TRBJ2-3, the V gene TRBV5-1, with TRBD2 identical over 7 bases. J gave up 7 bases and V 3 bases, and 11 bases lay outside the gene matches. Germline CDR1 and CDR2: SGHRS and YFSETQ. The CDR3 runs 15 residues. The CDR3 loop reads CASSWGGTAENTQYF. The CDR3 region has the DNA TGCGCCAGCAGCTGGGGGGGGACGGCAGAGAATACGCAGTATTTT.

DNA of the CDR3: TGTGCCAGCAGCTTTCGGGCGGCGGGAGGGTACGAGCAGTACTTC. Amino acids: CASSFRAAGGYEQYF. This chain uses TRBV5-4 with TRBJ2-7, with TRBD2 matching over 9 bases. Trimming took 2 bases from V and 4 from J; bases not matched to a gene: 7. There are 15 residues in the CDR3. Looked up from germline, CDR1 is SGHNT and CDR2 is YYREEE (reference sequence).

This clone was seen a single time. The CDR3 sequence: CASRERTGVNTEAFF. The CDR3 region has the DNA TGTGCCAGCAGAGAAAGGACAGGAGTGAACACTGAAGCTTTCTTT. V gene TRBV28 combines with J gene TRBJ1-1, with 7 bases fitting TRBD1. Unmatched junction bases numbered 7, after V lost 6 bases and J lost 0 bases. The CDR3 has 15 amino acids. Germline loops: CDR1 MDHEN, CDR2 SYDVKM.

The chain has TRBV5-6 and TRBJ2-3; 8 bases fit TRBD1. The junction had 11 bases not matched to a gene; V was cut back by 9 bases and J by 11 bases. Germline lookup yields CDR1 SGHDT and CDR2 YYEEEE. The CDR3 covers 12 residues. CDR3 nucleotide sequence: TGTGCCACCACGGACAGGGTAGCTGAGCAGTATTTT. It specifies CATTDRVAEQYF. Combining the CDR3 with reference TRBV5-6 and TRBJ2-3 gives the whole variable domain DAGVTQSPTHLIKTRGQQVTLRCSPKSGHDTVSWYQQALGQGPQFIFQYYEEEERQRGNFPDRFSGHQFPNYSSELNVNALLLGDSALYLCATTDRVAEQYFGPGTRLTVL.

The rearrangement uses TRBV7-9 and TRBJ2-7, with TRBD1 matching over 10 bases. Germline CDR1 reads SEHNR; CDR2 reads FQNEAQ (reference sequence). J lost 5 bases, V lost 3 bases, and 10 bases had no gene match. This CDR3 spans 16 amino acids. The CDR3 DNA reads as TGTGCCAGCAGCTTGCCGACCGGGACAGGGGCCAACGAGCAGTACTTC. Its protein is CASSLPTGTGANEQYF.

The genes are TRBV5-4 and TRBJ2-2; a weak D match, TRBD1 (5 bases). This CDR3 spans 15 amino acids. Between the trimmed V and J ends, which lost 4 bases and 6 bases, there was a span of 16 bases. CDR1 is SGHNT and CDR2 is YYREEE in the germline V gene (reference sequence). This CDR3 is CASSQEPGLAGELFF. CDR3 DNA: TGTGCCAGCAGCCAGGAACCAGGGTTGGCCGGGGAGCTGTTTTTT.

This clone is a singleton in its sample. The chain uses TRBV30 and TRBJ2-5, with D possibly TRBD2 on 6 matching bases. CDR3 length: 16 residues. Germline V gene data show CDR1 as GTSNPN and CDR2 as SVGIG (reference sequence). The V and J ends lost 2 bases and 5 bases respectively, with 21 bases between them. Written as DNA, the CDR3 is TGTGCCTGGAGTACCGGGGGTGGCGGGACCAGGGAGACCCAGTACTTC. The encoded protein is CAWSTGGGGTRETQYF.

This chain's CDR3 is CAISVSRDNEQFF. Written as DNA, the CDR3 is TGTGCCATCAGTGTTAGCAGGGACAATGAGCAGTTCTTC. V usage is TRBV10-3 and J usage is TRBJ2-1, with D tentatively TRBD1 (5 bases). Germline V gene lookup returns CDR1 ENHRY and CDR2 SYGVKD. V shed 4 bases and J shed 5 bases, with 9 bases lying between them. The CDR3 totals 13 residues.

In its sample, this clone was seen once. The gene calls are TRBV27 and TRBJ2-1; D is uncertain. Trimming took 5 bases from V and 5 from J, leaving 19 bases between them. The CDR3 runs to 16 residues. Looked up from germline, CDR1 is MNHEY and CDR2 is SMNVEV (reference sequence). CDR3 in amino acids: CASSHPTSLIDNEQFF. Written as DNA, the CDR3 is TGTGCCAGCAGTCACCCCACTTCCCTTATTGACAATGAGCAGTTCTTC.

J is TRBJ1-5 and V is TRBV2; possible D gene TRBD1, 6 bases. With 4 bases removed from V and 4 bases from J, the gap between germline ends came to 11 bases. The germline gives CDR1 SNHLY, CDR2 FYNNEI. The CDR3 length is 14 residues. This CDR3 reads CASSGGHTNQPQHF. The CDR3 DNA sequence: TGTGCCAGCAGTGGGGGACATACTAATCAGCCCCAGCATTTT.

This chain uses TRBV19 with TRBJ2-7, with 11 nucleotides matching TRBD1. CDR3 length equals 14 residues. CDR1 is LNHDA and CDR2 is SQIVND in the germline V gene (reference sequence). CDR3 sequence: CASGPGQGGYEQYF. For the CDR3, the DNA is TGTGCTAGCGGCCCGGGACAGGGGGGATACGAGCAGTACTTC.

This clone was found once. V and J are TRBV6-6 and TRBJ2-5, with D possibly being TRBD2 (6 bases). The germline V gene has CDR1 MNHNY and CDR2 SVGAGI (reference sequence). The CDR3 totals 14 residues. Deletions cut 4 bases from V and 5 bases from J, with 14 bases between. As DNA, the CDR3 is TGTGCCAGCAGTTCCCAGGATGGAGGGGAGACCCAGTACTTC. Its translation is CASSSQDGGETQYF.

This clone was found once. V and J are TRBV13 and TRBJ2-3; 13 bases match TRBD2. Looked up from germline, CDR1 is PRHDT and CDR2 is FYEKMQ (reference sequence). The V segment lost 5 bases and the J segment 5 bases; nucleotides outside the gene matches: 4. This CDR3 is 15 amino acids long. In DNA, the CDR3 is TGTGCCAGCAGCCGCGGACTAGCGGGAGAAGATACGCAGTATTTT. It specifies CASSRGLAGEDTQYF.

This clone was seen only once. CDR3 region: CASSPFGQGRGNGYTF. DNA for the CDR3: TGCGCCAGCAGCCCATTCGGACAGGGAAGAGGCAATGGCTACACCTTC. This chain connects TRBV5-1 to TRBJ1-2, with 8 positions matching TRBD1. V lost 4 bases and J lost 6; bases outside the gene matches: 14. The CDR3 loop spans 16 amino acids. The germline V gene encodes CDR1 SGHRS and CDR2 YFSETQ.